The source of this T cell receptor (beta chain) is a study of CD8 T cells in ankylosing spondylitis. General observations from the study: Some of these motif variants have turned up before, in reports on reactive arthritis synovial fluid and blood.

Preparation of TCR beta libraries was done by quantitative 5'-RACE with molecular barcodes. In TCRdb, the 5' RACE reads were re-called with MiXCR into one record per CDR3 protein. The table records around 340,000 distinct CDR3 sequences, roughly 14% of them present only once. A note on this clonotype: The antigen remains undetermined.

This TCR came from a male donor with ankylosing spondylitis or in good health (not recorded which). Sequencing was carried out using blood, either unsorted or a sorted T cell fraction (not recorded which).

CDR3 sequence: CASSRLPDTQYF. In DNA form, the CDR3 reads TGTGCCAGCAGTCGTCTGCCAGATACGCAGTATTTT. The chain carries TRBV7-9 and TRBJ2-3, with unresolved D. CDR3 length: 12 residues. The V gene lost 6 bases and the J gene lost 4 bases, with 8 bases spanning the gap. The germline V gene encodes CDR1 SEHNR and CDR2 FQNEAQ (reference sequence).